This T cell receptor beta chain was recorded in a study of T cells of healthy individuals. This clonotype appeared many times. Using its own MiXCR run on the 5' RACE reads, TCRdb lists one record per CDR3 protein. The profile shows about 100,000 distinct CDR3 sequences, approximately 16% of them singletons. The CDR3 extends over 14 amino acids. This clonotype originated in a human donor in good health. The rearrangement uses TRBV21-1 and TRBJ2-7. TRBV21-1 is classified as a pseudogene. CDR3 bases: TGTGCCAGCAGCAAAGTTGGCGGCTCCTACGAGCAGTACTTC. Translating it yields CASSKVGGSYEQYF.